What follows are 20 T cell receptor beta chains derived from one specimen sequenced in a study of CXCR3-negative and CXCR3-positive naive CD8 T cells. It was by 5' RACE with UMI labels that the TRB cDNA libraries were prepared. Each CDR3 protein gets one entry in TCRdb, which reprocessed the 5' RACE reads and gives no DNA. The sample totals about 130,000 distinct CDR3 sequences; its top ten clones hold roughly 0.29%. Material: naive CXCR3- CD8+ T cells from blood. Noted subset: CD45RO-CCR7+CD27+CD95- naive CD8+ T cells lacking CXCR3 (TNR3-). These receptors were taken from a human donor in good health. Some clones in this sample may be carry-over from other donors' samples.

This CDR3 is CAISEGGLSHNEQFF. The genes are TRBV10-3 and TRBJ2-1; TCRdb picks TRBD2, but there is no DNA to check that call. CDR1 and CDR2 (germline): ENHRY, SYGVKD. The CDR3 runs 15 residues.

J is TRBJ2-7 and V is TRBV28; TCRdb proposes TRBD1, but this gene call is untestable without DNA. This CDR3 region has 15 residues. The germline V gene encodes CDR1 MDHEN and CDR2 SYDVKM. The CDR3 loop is CASSLYMGGGYEQYF.

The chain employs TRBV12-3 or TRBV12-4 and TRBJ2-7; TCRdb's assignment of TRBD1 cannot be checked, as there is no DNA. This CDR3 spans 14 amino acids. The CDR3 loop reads CASSERGGFDEQYF.

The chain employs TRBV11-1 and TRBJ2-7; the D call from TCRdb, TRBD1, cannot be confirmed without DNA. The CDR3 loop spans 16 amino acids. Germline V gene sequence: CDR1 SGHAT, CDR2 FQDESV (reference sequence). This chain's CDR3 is CASSLYDRVASYEQYF. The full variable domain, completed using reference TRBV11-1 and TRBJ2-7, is EAEVAQSPRYKITEKSQAVAFWCDPISGHATLYWYRQILGQGPELLVQFQDESVVDDSQLPKDRFSAERLKGVDSTLKIQPAELGDSAMYLCASSLYDRVASYEQYFGPGTRLTVT.

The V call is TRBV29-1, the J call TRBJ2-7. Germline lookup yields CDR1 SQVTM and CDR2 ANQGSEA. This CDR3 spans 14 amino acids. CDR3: CSVDAARSSYEQYF.

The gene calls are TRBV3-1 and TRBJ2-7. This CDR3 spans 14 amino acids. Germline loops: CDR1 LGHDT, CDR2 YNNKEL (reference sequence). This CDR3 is CASSLGVGDYEQYF.

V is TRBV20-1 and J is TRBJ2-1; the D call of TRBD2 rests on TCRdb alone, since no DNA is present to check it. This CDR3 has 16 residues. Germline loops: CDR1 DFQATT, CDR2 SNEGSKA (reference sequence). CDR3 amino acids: CSASNHLAGDYNEQFF.

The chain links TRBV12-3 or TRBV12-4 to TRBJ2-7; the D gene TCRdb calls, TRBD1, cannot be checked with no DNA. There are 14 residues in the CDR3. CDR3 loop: CASSPDRGWGEQYF.

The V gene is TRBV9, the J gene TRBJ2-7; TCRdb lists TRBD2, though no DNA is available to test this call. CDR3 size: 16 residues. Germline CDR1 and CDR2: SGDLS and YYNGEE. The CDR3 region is CASSVSGLAGYYEQYF.

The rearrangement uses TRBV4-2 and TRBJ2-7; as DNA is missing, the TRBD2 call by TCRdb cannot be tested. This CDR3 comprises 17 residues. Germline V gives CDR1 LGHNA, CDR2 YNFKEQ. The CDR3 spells CASSQLDGRASSYEQYF.

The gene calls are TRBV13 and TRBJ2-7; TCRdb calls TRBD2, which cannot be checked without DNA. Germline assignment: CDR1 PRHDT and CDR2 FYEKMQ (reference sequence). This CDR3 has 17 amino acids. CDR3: CASSSTQPAGGPAEQYF.

The CDR3 loop is CASSLTPVAAMNTGELFF. The V and J genes are TRBV7-3 and TRBJ2-2; without DNA, the TCRdb call of TRBD1 cannot be checked. This CDR3 spans 18 amino acids. CDR1 is SGHTA, CDR2 FQGTGA, per germline.

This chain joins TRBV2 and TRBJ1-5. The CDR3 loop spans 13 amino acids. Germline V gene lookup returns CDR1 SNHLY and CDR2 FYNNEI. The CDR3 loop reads CASSVAGDQPQHF.

The chain's CDR3 is CASSYGYWETQYF. This sequence joins TRBV6-2 or TRBV6-3 and TRBJ2-5. Germline CDR1 and CDR2: MNHEY and SVGEGT. The CDR3 totals 13 residues.

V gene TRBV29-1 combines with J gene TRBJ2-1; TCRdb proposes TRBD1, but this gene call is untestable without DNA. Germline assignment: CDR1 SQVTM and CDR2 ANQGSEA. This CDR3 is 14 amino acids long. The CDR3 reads CSAPGQGSYNEQFF.

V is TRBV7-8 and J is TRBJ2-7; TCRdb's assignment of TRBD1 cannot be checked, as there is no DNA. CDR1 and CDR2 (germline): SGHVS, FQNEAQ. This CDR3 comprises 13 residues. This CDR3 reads CASSHGTGGEQYF.

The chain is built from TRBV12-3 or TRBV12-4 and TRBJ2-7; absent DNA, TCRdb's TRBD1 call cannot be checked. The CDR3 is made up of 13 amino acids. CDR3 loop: CASSYGASYEQYF.

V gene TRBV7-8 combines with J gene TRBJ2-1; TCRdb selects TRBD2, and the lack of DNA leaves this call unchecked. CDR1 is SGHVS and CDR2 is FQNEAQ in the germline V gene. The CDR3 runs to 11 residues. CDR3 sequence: CASRRGLEQFF.

CDR3: CASSKGPRFSEQFF. The chain couples TRBV21-1 to TRBJ2-1. TRBV21-1 is classified as a pseudogene. This CDR3 region has 14 residues.

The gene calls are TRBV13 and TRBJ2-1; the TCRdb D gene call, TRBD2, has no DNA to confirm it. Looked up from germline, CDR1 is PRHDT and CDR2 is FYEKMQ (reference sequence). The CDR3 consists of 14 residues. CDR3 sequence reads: CASRPLTSPNEQFF.